Reported below is one TCR beta chain. Its recognized antigen is unknown. Base qualities are not provided; no much larger clone lies one nucleotide away. These data belong to a study of cytomegalovirus exposure and HLA in healthy donors (dated by TCRdb to 2016 to 2017). A note on the overall study: According to a later analysis, the 120 or so validation repertoires were produced on the same platform as the roughly 720 repertoires of the first cohort. The study aimed to test whether signatures of past pathogen exposure could be identified by cataloging public T cell receptors. A separate validation cohort of over a hundred different subjects was used in addition to the roughly 720-subject first cohort. The study combined high-throughput TCR immunosequencing, statistical association of individual TCRs with disease status, and machine learning to predict cytomegalovirus infection status.

Libraries were constructed by the immunoSEQ multiplex PCR assay. In the source study's methods: A statistical classification framework was developed to diagnose cytomegalovirus status using the catalog of TCR beta chain sequences. Not all clones reach the TCRdb copy of this immuneACCESS table, which keeps in-frame sequences only. Checked studies attribute under half of the gap to unresolved V genes and leave the rest unexplained. D and trimming come from the DNA, and the V and J calls and clone size come from that table. The sample table holds some 120,000 clones, of which about nine tenths were seen once. Together, the top ten hold 1.2% to 1.5% of the sample. Donors formed part of the validation cohort, which comprised approximately 130 subjects and was distinct from the first cohort of under 850 subjects. On the study overall, not on this receptor specifically: In vitro tests confirmed that a few of the cytomegalovirus-associated TCR beta chains recognize cytomegalovirus antigens. Most TCR sequences were seen in very few donors, while some public TCRs were found in many individuals. The validation cohort had no HLA typing available for a later analysis, so co-occurrence within that cohort was assessed over all 110 or so repertoires. Cytomegalovirus status was reported to be diagnosed by the classifier with high specificity and sensitivity in both the original and validation cohorts. In the study, around 160 TCR beta chains were listed as associated with cytomegalovirus. It was suggested by the authors that the approach could potentially be generalized to other disease states and immunological phenotypes. Subsequent analysis determined that TCRs grouped into clusters in the first cohort also showed a tendency toward co-occurrence across the 90 to 150 validation repertoires, and 85% to 95% of cluster scores exceeded 0.

The TCR was taken from a man aged 25 to 45 in good health and CMV-seronegative. The specimen was PBMCs.

The CDR3: CASSPTGTTTYEQYF. The nucleotides read TGTGCCAGCTCACCGACCGGGACTACTACCTACGAGCAGTACTTC. Here the chain combines TRBV18 and TRBJ2-7; TRBD2 aligns with 7 central bases. From cysteine to phenylalanine, the CDR3 is 15 amino acids long. This entry keeps only the CDR3 DNA: 45 bases, framed from base 1. The germline V gene encodes CDR1 KGHSH and CDR2 LQKENI. Trimming takes 3 bases off V and 2 bases off J; junction bases not matched to a gene: 7.